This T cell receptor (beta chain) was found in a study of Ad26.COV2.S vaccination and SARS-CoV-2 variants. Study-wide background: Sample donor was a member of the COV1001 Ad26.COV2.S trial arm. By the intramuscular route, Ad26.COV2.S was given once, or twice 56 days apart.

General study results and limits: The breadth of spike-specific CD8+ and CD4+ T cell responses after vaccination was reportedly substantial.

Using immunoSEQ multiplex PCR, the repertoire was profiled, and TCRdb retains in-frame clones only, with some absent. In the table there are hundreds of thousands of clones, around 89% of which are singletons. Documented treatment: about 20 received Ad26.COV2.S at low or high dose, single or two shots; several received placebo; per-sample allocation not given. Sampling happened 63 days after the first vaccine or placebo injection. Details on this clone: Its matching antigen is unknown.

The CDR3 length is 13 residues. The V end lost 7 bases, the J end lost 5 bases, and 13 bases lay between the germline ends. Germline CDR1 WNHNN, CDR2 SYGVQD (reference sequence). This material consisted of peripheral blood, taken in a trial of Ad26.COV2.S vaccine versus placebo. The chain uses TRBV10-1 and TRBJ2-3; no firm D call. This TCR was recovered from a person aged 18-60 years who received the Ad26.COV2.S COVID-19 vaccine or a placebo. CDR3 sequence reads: CASNQALRDTQYF. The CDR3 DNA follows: TGCGCCAGCAACCAGGCCTTACGAGATACGCAGTATTTT.